This T cell receptor (beta chain) was sequenced in a study of Graves' ophthalmopathy and Graves' hyperthyroidism. With 5 bases clipped from V and 6 bases from J, the junction kept 9 bases outside the gene matches. This CDR3 has 14 residues. CDR1 is SGHTA and CDR2 is FQGTGA in the germline V gene. The table lists this clonotype with many counts. Amplification of TCR beta CDR3 regions used RNA transcripts. HTBI primers were used in a first-round RT-PCR, which preceded a second-round multiplex PCR. TCRdb used MiXCR to reprocess the multiplex PCR reads, holding one entry per CDR3 protein. The data contain more than 300,000 distinct CDR3 sequences, roughly 15% of them seen just once; the ten biggest clones take up 2.4%.

The clonotype was recovered from an adult woman with stable Graves' hyperthyroidism. This chain uses TRBV7-3 with TRBJ2-5; 7 bases are shared with TRBD2. The sample was peripheral blood. In DNA, the CDR3 is TGTGCCAGCAGCACGAGCGGGATGAGCCAGACCCAGTACTTC. It is translated as CASSTSGMSQTQYF.